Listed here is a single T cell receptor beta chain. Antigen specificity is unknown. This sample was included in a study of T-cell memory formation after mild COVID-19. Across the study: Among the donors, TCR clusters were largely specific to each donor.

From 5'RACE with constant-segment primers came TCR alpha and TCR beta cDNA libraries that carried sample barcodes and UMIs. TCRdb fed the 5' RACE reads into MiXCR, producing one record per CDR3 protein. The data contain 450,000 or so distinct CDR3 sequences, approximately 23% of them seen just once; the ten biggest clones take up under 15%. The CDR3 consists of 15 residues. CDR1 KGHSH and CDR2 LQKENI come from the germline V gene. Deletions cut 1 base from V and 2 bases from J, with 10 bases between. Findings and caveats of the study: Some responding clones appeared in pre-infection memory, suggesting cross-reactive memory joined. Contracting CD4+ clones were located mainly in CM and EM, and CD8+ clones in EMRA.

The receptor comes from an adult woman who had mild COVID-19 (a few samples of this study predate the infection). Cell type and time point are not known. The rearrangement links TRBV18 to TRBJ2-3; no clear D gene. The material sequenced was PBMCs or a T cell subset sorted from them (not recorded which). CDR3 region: CASSPQGTSTDTQYF. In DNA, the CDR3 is TGTGCCAGCTCACCACAGGGAACCTCCACAGATACGCAGTATTTT.